This T cell receptor (beta chain) was found in a study of T cell repertoires in cytomegalovirus infection. This clonotype was observed at least ten times. As yet, its antigen is unknown. Overall study results and limits: The study identified carriers of CMV plus the relevant HLA from cumulative public TCR beta family frequency.

The V gene lost 5 bases and the J gene lost 1 base, with 8 bases spanning the gap. In germline, CDR1 is SGHTA, CDR2 FQGNSA. The CDR3 contains 13 residues. One entry per CDR3 protein, called by TCRdb with MiXCR from the reads. There are around 490,000 distinct CDR3 sequences in the sample; less than 30% occur only once, and roughly 13% lies in the top ten. This chain joins TRBV7-2 and TRBJ1-2; D remains ambiguous. The receptor comes from a human donor in good health (CMV status not recorded). Some clones in this sample may be carry-over from other donors' samples. Material: PBMCs. The CDR3 protein is CASSPDNNYGYTF. CDR3 nucleotide sequence: TGTGCCAGCAGCCCCGACAATAACTATGGCTACACCTTC.